This TCR beta chain was observed in a study of blood T cell repertoires in COVID-19. Study overall: The samples span acute and convalescent COVID-19 from the United States, Italy and Spain. PBMCs, B-cell-depleted T cells, or T cells were the source of the cDNA or gDNA that made up the material.

CDR1 and CDR2 (germline): MGHRA, YSYEKL. The length of the CDR3 is 15 residues. The junction had 7 bases not matched to a gene; V was cut back by 3 bases and J by 5 bases. Authors' analysis steps: How many nucleated cells were present was estimated from reference gene primer amplification. The table came from immunoSEQ multiplex PCR; TCRdb's copy has only in-frame clones and leaves some out. V and J calls and clone size come straight from that table; D and trimming were deduced from the DNA. The data hold about 40,000 clones, with 70% to 90% observed a single time. The sequenced material came from peripheral blood. This sequence was found in a man aged 50 to 60 in a cohort sampled during active COVID-19. The chain combines TRBV4-1 with TRBJ2-1, with 7 bases that match TRBD2. The CDR3 DNA reads as TGCGCCAGCAGCCACGGAGGGGCGGGGGACAATGAGCAGTTCTTC. It encodes CASSHGGAGDNEQFF.